These 25 T cell receptor beta chains were sequenced from one sample in a study of tumor-infiltrating lymphocytes in primary liver carcinoma. For blood RNA, unsorted whole blood served as the source, and germline DNA was extracted too. Production of TCR beta cDNA used roughly 500 ng total RNA together with a constant-region primer. TCR beta libraries came from three nested multiplex PCR rounds using slightly modified ARM-PCR. TRBV1-TRBV30 forward primers paired with a C-beta reverse primer drove the first two PCR rounds, 10 cycles each. TCRdb ran MiXCR on the multiplex PCR reads and lists one entry per CDR3 protein. Of 310,000 or so distinct CDR3 sequences listed, approximately 64% are singletons. Sequenced material: peripheral blood. These receptor sequences come from a man aged 35 to 55 with primary liver carcinoma and hepatitis B virus infection.

To note about this clonotype: This may be a read error, as it is one base from a much larger clone. This rearrangement joins TRBV14 to TRBJ1-1; D ambiguous. The CDR3 runs to 13 residues. Germline V gene lookup returns CDR1 SGHDN and CDR2 FVKESK. The CDR3 sequence is CAISQDRASRAFF. The DNA of the CDR3 is TGTGCCATCAGCCAAGATCGGGCCAGCCGCGCTTTCTTT.

This clonotype was seen ten or more times. CDR3 bases: TGTGCCAGCAGTTACAGTGGACAGGGGGCAGGGAGCAATCAGCCCCAGCATTTT. It encodes CASSYSGQGAGSNQPQHF. The chain is built from TRBV6-6 and TRBJ1-5, with 11 bases identical to TRBD1. Germline V gene data show CDR1 as MNHNY and CDR2 as SVGAGI (reference sequence). The V segment lost 2 bases and the J segment 1 base; nucleotides outside the gene matches: 7. This CDR3 contains 18 residues.

The CDR3 loop reads CASSSSVGQFF. The CDR3 DNA reads as TGTGCCAGCAGTTCATCGGTGGGTCAGTTCTTC. The chain is built from TRBV11-2 and TRBJ2-1; D remains ambiguous. The CDR3 contains 11 residues. Trimming stripped 6 bases from V and 13 bases from J, with 13 bases between. CDR1 SGHAT and CDR2 FQNNGV come from the germline V gene.

Worth noting for this clonotype: A much larger clone is a single base away; this may be a read error. The DNA of the CDR3 is TGTGTCAGCAGTTCACCTGGTAGGGGGAATGAGCAGTTCTTC. Its translation is CVSSSPGRGNEQFF. The genes are TRBV12-3 or TRBV12-4 and TRBJ2-1, with D perhaps TRBD1 (6 bases). This CDR3 comprises 14 residues.

Ten or more counts support this clonotype. J is TRBJ1-2 and V is TRBV12-3 or TRBV12-4; 9 bases are a match to TRBD1. The CDR3 runs 13 residues. V was pared by 6 bases and J by 3 bases, with 2 bases of the junction left unmatched. CDR3 nucleotides: TGTGCCAGCAGCCGGACAGGGGACTATGGCTACACCTTC. Its translation: CASSRTGDYGYTF.

This clonotype was detected once. A much larger clonotype is one base distant, so this may be a read error. The conserved phenylalanine or tryptophan is not found at the CDR3 terminus, so this likely reflects a read error. This chain links TRBV12-3 or TRBV12-4 with TRBJ1-2; maybe TRBD1 (6 bases). The CDR3 is 14 residues long. V was cut by 5 bases and J by 2 bases, with 12 bases left in between. The CDR3 DNA reads TGTGCCAGCAGTCGGGTGGACAGCAACTATGGCTACACCTTA. The encoded protein is CASSRVDSNYGYTL.

This chain links TRBV5-4 with TRBJ2-7; D is perhaps TRBD1 or TRBD2 (5 bases each). Per germline, CDR1 SGHNT and CDR2 YYREEE (reference sequence). The CDR3 sequence is 14 residues long. The V end lost 2 bases, the J end lost 5 bases, and 14 bases lay between the germline ends. CDR3 in amino acids: CASSFAGRGNEQYF. CDR3 DNA sequence: TGTGCCAGCAGCTTTGCAGGGAGAGGAAACGAGCAGTACTTC.

To note about this clonotype: A much larger clone differs by one base, so this may be a read error. This chain joins TRBV5-4 and TRBJ2-6; a weak D match, TRBD1 (6 bases). Trimming removed 4 bases from V and 2 bases from J, with 10 bases in between. The CDR3 sequence is 15 residues long. CDR1 is SGHNT, CDR2 YYREEE, per germline (reference sequence). CDR3 DNA: TGTGCCAGCAGCACCGCAGGGGCTGGGGCCAACGTCCTGACTTTC. Protein: CASSTAGAGANVLTF.

The chain has TRBV9 and TRBJ2-5; 8 nucleotides agree with TRBD1. The ends lost 2 bases at V and 3 bases at J; junction bases unmatched: 9. Germline assignment: CDR1 SGDLS and CDR2 YYNGEE. The length of the CDR3 is 16 residues. The CDR3 sequence is CASSVGSTGAKETQYF. CDR3 DNA: TGTGCCAGCAGCGTTGGTTCGACAGGGGCCAAAGAGACCCAGTACTTC.

On this clonotype: Its ends do not fully match the called genes, so a read error is possible. The chain links TRBV6-2 or TRBV6-3 to TRBJ2-7, with 11 bases matching TRBD2. Germline CDR1 and CDR2: MNHEY and SVGEGT. This CDR3 has 16 residues. The chain's CDR3 is CGSRNNLAGGRYEQYF. The CDR3 nucleotides are TGTGGCAGCAGAAACAATCTAGCGGGAGGTCGTTACGAGCAATACTTC.

This sequence joins TRBV4-1 and TRBJ2-7; D not certain. Trimming took 4 bases from V and 2 from J, leaving 21 bases between them. CDR1 MGHRA and CDR2 YSYEKL come from the germline V gene. The CDR3 consists of 17 residues. The CDR3 sequence: CASSREVSKGQAYEQYF. CDR3 DNA sequence: TGCGCCAGCAGCCGAGAGGTTTCAAAAGGGCAAGCCTACGAGCAGTACTTC.

Details on this clonotype: One junction end does not reproduce the germline sequence, and a read error may be involved. The rearrangement joins TRBV11-2 to TRBJ2-5, with 7 nucleotides matching TRBD2. CDR3 size: 12 residues. The germline V gene has CDR1 SGHAT and CDR2 FQNNGV. This CDR3 is CASAGLQETHYF. The CDR3 DNA is TGTGCTAGCGCGGGACTACAAGAGACCCACTACTTC.

About this clonotype itself: A much larger clonotype is one base distant, so this may be a read error. The chain has TRBV4-1 and TRBJ2-1; tentative D call: TRBD1 (5 bases). CDR3 length equals 17 residues. Germline assignment: CDR1 MGHRA and CDR2 YSYEKL. CDR3 region: CASSQNFAGSVGNDQFF. DNA for the CDR3: TGCGCCAGCAGCCAAAATTTCGCAGGGTCGGTAGGCAATGATCAGTTCTTC.

V gene TRBV10-2 combines with J gene TRBJ2-2, with 10 bases fitting TRBD1. V lost 6 bases, J lost 6 bases, and 1 base stayed unmatched. Germline-derived CDR1 and CDR2 are WSHSY and SAAADI. This CDR3 spans 13 amino acids. This chain's CDR3 is CASRTGGSGELFF. Here the CDR3 DNA reads TGCGCCAGCAGGACAGGGGGCTCCGGGGAGCTGTTTTTT.

On this clonotype: A read error may explain this, as a much larger clone is one base away. Given the absence of the conserved phenylalanine or tryptophan at the CDR3 end, a read error is likely. The chain carries TRBV10-3 and TRBJ2-3; 11 bases fit TRBD1. The CDR3 is 14 residues long. Germline CDR1 reads ENHRY; CDR2 reads SYGVKD. V lost 7 bases to trimming and J lost 4 bases; unmatched junction nucleotides: 4. CDR3 nucleotides: TGTGCCATCACCGGACAGGGGGCATCAGATACGCAGTATTCT. Its protein is CAITGQGASDTQYS.

Many counts were recorded for this clonotype. The chain uses TRBV5-6 and TRBJ2-2, with TRBD2 matching over 10 bases. The ends lost 2 bases at V and 4 bases at J; junction bases unmatched: 2. This CDR3 comprises 15 residues. CDR1 and CDR2 (germline): SGHDT, YYEEEE. The CDR3 spells CASSFLAGVTGELFF. The DNA for the CDR3 is TGTGCCAGCAGCTTTCTAGCGGGAGTCACCGGGGAGCTGTTTTTT.

The table lists this clonotype with a count of one. V is TRBV29-1 and J is TRBJ2-7; 8 bases match TRBD1. Germline V gene sequence: CDR1 SQVTM, CDR2 ANQGSEA. V gave up 4 bases and J gave up 9 bases; unmatched junction bases: 11. CDR3 length equals 13 residues. The CDR3 spells CSVAWDRSYGQYF. DNA for the CDR3: TGCAGCGTTGCCTGGGACAGGTCCTATGGGCAGTACTTC.

The chain recombines TRBV6-5 with TRBJ2-7; 9 positions agree with TRBD2. The CDR3 loop spans 21 amino acids. Germline V gives CDR1 MNHEY, CDR2 SVGAGI. Unmatched junction bases numbered 24, after V lost 6 bases and J lost 0 bases. The CDR3 DNA reads as TGTGCCAGCAGCCCGAGTGGGCTTTTAGGACTAGCGCGGGCAAGCTCCTACGAGCAGTACTTC. As protein: CASSPSGLLGLARASSYEQYF.

There are a few counts of this clonotype. V is TRBV5-4 and J is TRBJ2-3; a possible D gene is TRBD2 (6 bases). V was clipped by 3 bases and J by 1 base, with 12 bases between them. Germline V gives CDR1 SGHNT, CDR2 YYREEE (reference sequence). The CDR3 spans 15 residues. The CDR3 DNA reads as TGTGCCAGCAGCTCCGGGAGTAGGGGCACAGATACGCAGTATTTT. As protein: CASSSGSRGTDTQYF. Using reference TRBV5-4 and TRBJ2-3 for the parts outside the CDR3, the full variable domain is ETGVTQSPTHLIKTRGQQVTLRCSSQSGHNTVSWYQQALGQGPQFIFQYYREEENGRGNFPPRFSGLQFPNYSSELNVNALELDDSALYLCASSSGSRGTDTQYFGPGTRLTVL.

With respect to this clonotype: The conserved final phenylalanine or tryptophan is absent from the CDR3, which likely points to a read error. The chain recombines TRBV11-2 with TRBJ2-7; the D call may be TRBD1 or TRBD2 (5 bases each). This CDR3 has 14 residues. V was clipped by 5 bases and J by 3 bases, with 14 bases between them. Germline loops: CDR1 SGHAT, CDR2 FQNNGV. In nucleotides, the CDR3 is TGTGCCAGCAGCCCTGGGACGGATTTCTACGAGCAGTACTTA. It yields the protein CASSPGTDFYEQYL.

The rearrangement links TRBV30 to TRBJ1-5; D ambiguous. The CDR3 totals 14 residues. Per germline, CDR1 GTSNPN and CDR2 SVGIG (reference sequence). V was shortened by 3 bases and J by 0 bases, with 9 bases between the two germline ends. In nucleotides, the CDR3 is TGTGCCTGGAGCCGGACCCATAGCAATCAGCCCCAGCATTTT. This encodes CAWSRTHSNQPQHF. Full variable domain (remainder filled in from reference TRBV30 and TRBJ1-5): SQTIHQWPATLVQPVGSPLSLECTVEGTSNPNLYWYRQAAGRGLQLLFYSVGIGQISSEVPQNLSASRPQDRQFILSSKKLLLSDSGFYLCAWSRTHSNQPQHFGDGTRLSIL.

This clonotype was counted a few times. The chain is built from TRBV5-4 and TRBJ1-1, with D maybe TRBD1 (6 bases). Deletions cut 4 bases from V and 4 bases from J, with 14 bases between. The CDR3 has 14 residues. CDR1 and CDR2 (germline): SGHNT, YYREEE (reference sequence). CDR3 sequence reads: CASSPTGGATEAFF. In DNA form, the CDR3 reads TGTGCCAGCAGCCCAACCGGGGGCGCCACTGAAGCTTTCTTT.

The chain couples TRBV10-3 to TRBJ1-1, with TRBD1 matching 10 bases. The germline CDR1 and CDR2 sequences are ENHRY and SYGVKD. V was pared by 11 bases and J by 3 bases, with 12 bases of the junction left unmatched. The CDR3 runs to 15 residues. This CDR3 reads CASDPYGTGDTEAFF. The CDR3 DNA is TGTGCCTCGGACCCCTACGGGACAGGGGACACTGAAGCTTTCTTT.

The chain links TRBV10-2 to TRBJ2-3; the D is unclear. V was trimmed by 7 bases and J by 6 bases, leaving 8 bases between them. The CDR3 totals 11 residues. CDR1 is WSHSY, CDR2 SAAADI, per germline. DNA for the CDR3: TGCGCCAGCACCTCAACCGATACGCAGTATTTT. Its translation is CASTSTDTQYF.

A few counts support this clonotype. One junction end disagrees with the germline gene, perhaps due to a read error. The chain carries TRBV5-1 and TRBJ2-5; D gene uncertain. Germline loops: CDR1 SGHRS, CDR2 YFSETQ. CDR3 size: 12 residues. In DNA, the CDR3 is TGCGCTAGCAGCTCCAACCAAGAGACCCAGTACTTC. Its translation: CASSSNQETQYF.